This T cell receptor (beta chain) is from a study of breast tumors, draining lymph nodes, adjacent tissues. Whole-study findings and limits: Luminal-like breast cancer showed significantly higher tumor–nontumor repertoire similarity than basal-like.

About this clonotype: Its antigen remains unknown.

The germline gives CDR1 SGHVS, CDR2 FNYEAQ. With V trimmed by 5 bases and J by 2 bases, 16 bases remained unmatched. This CDR3 spans 18 amino acids. Breast cancer patients provided tissue from their axillary draining lymph nodes. TCRdb called the multiplex PCR reads again in MiXCR, with one record for every CDR3 protein. Here the sample spans tens of thousands of distinct CDR3 sequences, approximately 31% being singletons. Sequenced material: axillary lymph node tissue. This TCR was recovered from a female donor with breast cancer. Some clones in this sample may be carry-over from other donors' samples. The chain links TRBV7-6 to TRBJ2-7, with 9 bases identical to TRBD2. This chain's CDR3 is CASSRWPAGTSITYEQYF. CDR3 bases: TGTGCCAGCAGCCGATGGCCAGCAGGGACTAGCATTACCTACGAGCAGTACTTC.